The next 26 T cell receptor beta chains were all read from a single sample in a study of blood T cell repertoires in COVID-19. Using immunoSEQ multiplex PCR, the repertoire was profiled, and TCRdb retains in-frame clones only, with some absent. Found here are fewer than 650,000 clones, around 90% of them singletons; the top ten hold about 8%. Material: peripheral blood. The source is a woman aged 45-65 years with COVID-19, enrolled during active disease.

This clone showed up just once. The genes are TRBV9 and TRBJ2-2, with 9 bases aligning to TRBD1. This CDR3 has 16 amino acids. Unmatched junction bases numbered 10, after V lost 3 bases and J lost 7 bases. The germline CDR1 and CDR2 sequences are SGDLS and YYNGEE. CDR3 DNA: TGTGCCAGCAGCGACCGCTCACAGGGGGCGGGCGGGGAGCTGTTTTTT. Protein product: CASSDRSQGAGGELFF.

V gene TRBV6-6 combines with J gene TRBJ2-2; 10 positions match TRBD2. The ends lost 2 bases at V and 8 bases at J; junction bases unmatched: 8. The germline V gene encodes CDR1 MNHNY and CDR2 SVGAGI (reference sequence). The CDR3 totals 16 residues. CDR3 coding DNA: TGTGCCAGCAGTTACGGGCTAGCGGGGGTTGGAGGGGAGCTGTTTTTT. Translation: CASSYGLAGVGGELFF.

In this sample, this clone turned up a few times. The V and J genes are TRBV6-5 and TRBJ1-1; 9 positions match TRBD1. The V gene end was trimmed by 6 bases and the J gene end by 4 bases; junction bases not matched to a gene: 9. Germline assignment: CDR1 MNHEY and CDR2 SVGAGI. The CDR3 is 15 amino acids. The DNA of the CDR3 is TGTGCCAGCAGGTACCCCGGGACAGGGATCACTGAAGCTTTCTTT. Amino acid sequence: CASRYPGTGITEAFF.

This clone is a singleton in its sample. The CDR3 here is CASSSQGGYTF. The CDR3 DNA sequence: TGTGCCAGCAGCTCACAGGGGGGCTACACCTTC. The rearrangement links TRBV28 to TRBJ1-2; TRBD1 matches at 7 bases. The ends lost 6 bases at V and 8 bases at J; junction bases unmatched: 3. The CDR3 is 11 residues long. Germline CDR1 MDHEN, CDR2 SYDVKM.

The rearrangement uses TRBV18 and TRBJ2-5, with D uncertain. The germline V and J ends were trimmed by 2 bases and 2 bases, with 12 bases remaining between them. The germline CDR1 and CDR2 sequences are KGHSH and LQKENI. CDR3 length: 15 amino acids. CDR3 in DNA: TGTGCCAGCTCACCATATACGCCACTACAAGAGACCCAGTACTTC. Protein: CASSPYTPLQETQYF.

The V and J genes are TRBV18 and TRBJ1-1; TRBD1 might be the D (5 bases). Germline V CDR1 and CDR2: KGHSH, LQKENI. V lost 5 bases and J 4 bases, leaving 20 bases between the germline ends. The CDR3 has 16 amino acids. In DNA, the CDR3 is TGTGCCAGCTCAAAAAATGGGGGGGTTAGACTCACTGAAGCTTTCTTT. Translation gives CASSKNGGVRLTEAFF.

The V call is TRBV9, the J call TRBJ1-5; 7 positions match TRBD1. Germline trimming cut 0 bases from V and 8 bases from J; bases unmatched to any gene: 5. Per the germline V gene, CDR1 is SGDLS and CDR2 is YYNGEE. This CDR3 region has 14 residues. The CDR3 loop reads CASSVGGGAEPQHF. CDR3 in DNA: TGTGCCAGCAGCGTAGGAGGGGGCGCGGAGCCCCAGCATTTT.

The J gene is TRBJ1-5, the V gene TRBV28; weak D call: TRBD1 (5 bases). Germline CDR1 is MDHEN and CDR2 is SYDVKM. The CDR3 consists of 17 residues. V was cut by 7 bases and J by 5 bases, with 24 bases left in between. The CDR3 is CASIDHGGGWYDQPQHF. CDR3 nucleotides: TGTGCCAGCATTGACCACGGGGGGGGGTGGTACGATCAGCCCCAGCATTTT.

The CDR3, as DNA: TGTGCCAGCAGCGTAGAAAGGGGACTAGCGGCCTACAATGAGCAGTTCTTC. Protein product: CASSVERGLAAYNEQFF. The chain uses TRBV9 and TRBJ2-1, with TRBD2 identical over 11 bases. The CDR3 consists of 17 residues. J gave up 2 bases and V 0 bases, and 4 bases lay outside the gene matches. Germline CDR1 and CDR2: SGDLS and YYNGEE.

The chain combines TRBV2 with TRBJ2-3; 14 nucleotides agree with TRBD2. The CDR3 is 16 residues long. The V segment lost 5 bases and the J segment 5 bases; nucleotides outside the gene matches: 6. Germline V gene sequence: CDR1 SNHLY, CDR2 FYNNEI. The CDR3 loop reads CASSLLGTSGGDTQYF. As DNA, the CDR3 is TGTGCCAGCAGTCTACTGGGGACTAGCGGGGGAGATACGCAGTATTTT.

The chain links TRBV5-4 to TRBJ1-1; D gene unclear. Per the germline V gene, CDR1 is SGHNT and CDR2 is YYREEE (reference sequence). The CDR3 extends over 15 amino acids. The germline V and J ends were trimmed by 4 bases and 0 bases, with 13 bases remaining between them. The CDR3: CASSPGRLLNTEAFF. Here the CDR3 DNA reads TGTGCCAGCAGCCCCGGAAGACTATTGAACACTGAAGCTTTCTTT.

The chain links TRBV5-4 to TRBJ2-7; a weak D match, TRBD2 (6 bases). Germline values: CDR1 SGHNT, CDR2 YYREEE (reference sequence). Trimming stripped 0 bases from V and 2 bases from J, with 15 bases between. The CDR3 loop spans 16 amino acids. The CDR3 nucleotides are TGTGCCAGCAGCTTGGATTTGGGGGGTGGCCCCTACGAGCAGTACTTC. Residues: CASSLDLGGGPYEQYF.

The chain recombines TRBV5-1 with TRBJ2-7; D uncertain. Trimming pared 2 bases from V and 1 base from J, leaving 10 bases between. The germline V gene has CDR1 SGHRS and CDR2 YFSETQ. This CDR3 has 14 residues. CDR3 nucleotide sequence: TGCGCCAGCAGCTTTTCCGCCCAGTCCTACGAGCAGTACTTC. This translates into CASSFSAQSYEQYF.

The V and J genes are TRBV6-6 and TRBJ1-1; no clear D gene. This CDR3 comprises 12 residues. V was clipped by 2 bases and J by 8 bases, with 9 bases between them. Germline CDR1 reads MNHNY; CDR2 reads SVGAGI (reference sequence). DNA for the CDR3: TGTGCCAGCAGTTACGGGTCAGCGGAAGCTTTCTTT. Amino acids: CASSYGSAEAFF.

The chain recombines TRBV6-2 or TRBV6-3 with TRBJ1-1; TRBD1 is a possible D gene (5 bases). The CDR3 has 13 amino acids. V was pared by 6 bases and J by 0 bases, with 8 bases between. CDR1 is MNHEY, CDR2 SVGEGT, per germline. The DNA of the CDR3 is TGTGCCAGCAGCCAGACAGTGAACACTGAAGCTTTCTTT. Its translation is CASSQTVNTEAFF.

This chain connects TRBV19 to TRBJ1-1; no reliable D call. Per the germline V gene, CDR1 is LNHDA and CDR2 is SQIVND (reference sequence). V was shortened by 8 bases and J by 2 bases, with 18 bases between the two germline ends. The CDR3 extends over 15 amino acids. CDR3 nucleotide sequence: TGTGCCAGTTCCCCTGCCACCGAGGTCAACACTGAAGCTTTCTTT. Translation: CASSPATEVNTEAFF.

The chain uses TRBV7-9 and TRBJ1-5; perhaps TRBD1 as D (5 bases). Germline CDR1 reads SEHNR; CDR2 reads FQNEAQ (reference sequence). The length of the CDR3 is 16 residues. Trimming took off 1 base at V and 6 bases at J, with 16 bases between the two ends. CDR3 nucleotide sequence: TGTGCCAGCAGCTTAGTCCTGGGCCCAGGGTCTCAGCCCCAGCATTTT. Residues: CASSLVLGPGSQPQHF.

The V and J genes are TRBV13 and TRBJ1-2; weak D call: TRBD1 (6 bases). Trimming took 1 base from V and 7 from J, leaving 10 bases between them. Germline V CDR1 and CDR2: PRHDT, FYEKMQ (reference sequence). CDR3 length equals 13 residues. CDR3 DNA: TGTGCCAGCAGCTTAGACCACAGGGTTGGCTACACCTTC. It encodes CASSLDHRVGYTF.

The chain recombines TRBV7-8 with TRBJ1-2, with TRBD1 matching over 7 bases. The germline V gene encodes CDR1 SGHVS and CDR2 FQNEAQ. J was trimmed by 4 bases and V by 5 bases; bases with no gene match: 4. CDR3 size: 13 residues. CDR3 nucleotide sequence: TGTGCCAGCAGCGGAGACAGGGCCTATGGCTACACCTTC. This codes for CASSGDRAYGYTF.

CDR3 amino acids: CASSRYGDIQYF. The CDR3 DNA sequence: TGTGCCAGCAGCCGTTACGGGGACATTCAGTACTTC. V usage is TRBV6-5 and J usage is TRBJ2-4; a possible D gene is TRBD2 (5 bases). This CDR3 spans 12 amino acids. V lost 6 bases, J lost 8 bases, and 11 bases lay in between. Looked up from germline, CDR1 is MNHEY and CDR2 is SVGAGI.

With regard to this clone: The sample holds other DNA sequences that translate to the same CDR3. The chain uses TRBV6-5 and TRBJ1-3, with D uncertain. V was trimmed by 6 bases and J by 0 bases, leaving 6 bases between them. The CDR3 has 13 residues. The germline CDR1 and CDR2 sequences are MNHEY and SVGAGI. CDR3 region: CASSRSSGNTIYF. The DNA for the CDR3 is TGTGCCAGCAGCCGGAGCTCTGGAAACACCATATATTTT.

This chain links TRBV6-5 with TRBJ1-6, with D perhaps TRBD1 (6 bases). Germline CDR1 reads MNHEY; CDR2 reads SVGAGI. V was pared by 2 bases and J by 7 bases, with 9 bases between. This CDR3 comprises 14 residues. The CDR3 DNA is TGTGCCAGCAGTTACACAGGGTGGAATTCACCCCTCCACTTT. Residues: CASSYTGWNSPLHF.

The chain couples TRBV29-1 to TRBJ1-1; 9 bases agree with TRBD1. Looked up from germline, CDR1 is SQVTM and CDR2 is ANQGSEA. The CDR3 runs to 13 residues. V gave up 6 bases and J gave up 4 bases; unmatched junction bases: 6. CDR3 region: CSVIPTGGTEAFF. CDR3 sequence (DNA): TGCAGCGTAATCCCGACAGGGGGCACTGAAGCTTTCTTT.

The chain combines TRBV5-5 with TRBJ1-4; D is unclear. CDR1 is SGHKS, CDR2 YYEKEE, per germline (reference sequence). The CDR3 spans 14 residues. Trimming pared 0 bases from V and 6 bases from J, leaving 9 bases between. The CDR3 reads CASSLGARDEKLFF. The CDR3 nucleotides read TGTGCCAGCAGCTTGGGAGCGCGCGATGAAAAACTGTTTTTT.

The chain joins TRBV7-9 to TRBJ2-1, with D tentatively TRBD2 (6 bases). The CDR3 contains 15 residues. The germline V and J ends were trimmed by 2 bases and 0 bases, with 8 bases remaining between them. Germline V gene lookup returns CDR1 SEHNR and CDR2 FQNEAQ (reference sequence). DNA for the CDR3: TGTGCCAGCAGCTTAATGGGGGGCTCCTACAATGAGCAGTTCTTC. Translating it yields CASSLMGGSYNEQFF. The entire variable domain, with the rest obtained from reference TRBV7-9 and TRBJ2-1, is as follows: DTGVSQNPRHKITKRGQNVTFRCDPISEHNRLYWYRQTLGQGPEFLTYFQNEAQLEKSRLLSDRFSAERPKGSFSTLEIQRTEQGDSAMYLCASSLMGGSYNEQFFGPGTRLTVL.

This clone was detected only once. The CDR3 region has the DNA TGCGCCAGCAGCTTGCTCGGACTGTTAAACACCGGGGAGCTGTTTTTT. Amino acids: CASSLLGLLNTGELFF. V and J are TRBV5-1 and TRBJ2-2; possible D gene TRBD2, 5 bases. Trimming stripped 1 base from V and 2 bases from J, with 12 bases between. The CDR3 covers 16 residues. The germline gives CDR1 SGHRS, CDR2 YFSETQ.